A single sample is the source of the 31 T cell receptor beta chains below, sequenced in a study of shared clonotypes between healthy human individuals. Using immunoSEQ multiplex PCR, the repertoire was profiled, and TCRdb retains in-frame clones only, with some absent. Among over 850,000 clones listed, approximately 80% were seen once. Sequenced sample: memory CD4+ T cells from PBMCs. Subset denoted: CD45RA-negative fraction. The receptors stem from a man in his late teens or twenties in good health. Some clones in this sample may be carry-over from other donors' samples.

This chain uses TRBV4-1 with TRBJ2-6; the D call may be TRBD1 or TRBD2 (5 bases each). Trimming shortened V by 5 bases and J by 0 bases, and 20 bases separated the two germline ends. The CDR3 consists of 19 residues. In germline, CDR1 is MGHRA, CDR2 YSYEKL. The chain's CDR3 is CASSKGDLRGPSGANVLTF. In nucleotides, the CDR3 is TGCGCCAGCAGCAAAGGGGACCTGAGGGGACCCTCTGGGGCCAACGTCCTGACTTTC.

The chain links TRBV10-1 to TRBJ2-1; TRBD2 matches 8 bases. The CDR3 totals 15 residues. CDR1 is WNHNN and CDR2 is SYGVQD in the germline V gene (reference sequence). After removal of 3 bases from V and 6 bases from J, the junction contained 7 bases not matched to a gene. The CDR3 region has the DNA TGCGCCAGCAGTGAAAGGGGACTAGGGATCAATGAGCAGTTCTTC. Amino acid sequence: CASSERGLGINEQFF.

This clone was found many times. V gene TRBV27 combines with J gene TRBJ2-7; D is uncertain. The CDR3 length is 13 residues. From germline, CDR1 is MNHEY and CDR2 SMNVEV (reference sequence). Trimming shortened V by 6 bases and J by 5 bases, and 14 bases separated the two germline ends. In DNA, the CDR3 is TGTGCCAGCAGGTCCCCCTCATTGCACGAGCAGTACTTC. It codes for CASRSPSLHEQYF.

The chain combines TRBV19 with TRBJ1-5; D gene unclear. Germline V lookup: CDR1 LNHDA, CDR2 SQIVND (reference sequence). The CDR3 loop spans 12 amino acids. Between the trimmed V and J ends, which lost 3 bases and 3 bases, there was a span of 3 bases. The CDR3 spells CASSITNQPQHF. The CDR3 DNA sequence: TGTGCCAGTAGTATCACCAATCAGCCCCAGCATTTT.

The chain is built from TRBV11-1 and TRBJ2-5, with 7 bases aligning to TRBD1. Trimming took 0 bases from V and 1 from J; bases not matched to a gene: 2. The CDR3 totals 15 residues. Looked up from germline, CDR1 is SGHAT and CDR2 is FQDESV (reference sequence). CDR3 nucleotides: TGTGCCAGCAGCTTAGCGGGACAGCTCCAAGAGACCCAGTACTTC. Translated, it gives CASSLAGQLQETQYF.

This clone occurred a few times. This chain links TRBV7-2 with TRBJ1-2; no reliable D call. The V gene lost 2 bases and the J gene lost 2 bases, with 3 bases spanning the gap. The CDR3 covers 12 residues. CDR1 is SGHTA and CDR2 is FQGNSA in the germline V gene. The CDR3 nucleotides read TGTGCCAGCAGCTTATACAACTATGGCTACACCTTC. Its protein is CASSLYNYGYTF.

This clone was detected only once. J is TRBJ2-1 and V is TRBV5-1; 12 bases match TRBD2. The CDR3 has 16 residues. Germline trimming cut 3 bases from V and 9 bases from J; bases unmatched to any gene: 10. Looked up from germline, CDR1 is SGHRS and CDR2 is YFSETQ. CDR3 nucleotides: TGCGCCAGCAGCTCCCCTAGCGGGAGGGCCTGGGCTGAGCAGTTCTTC. The encoded protein is CASSSPSGRAWAEQFF. Filled out from reference TRBV5-1 and TRBJ2-1, the complete variable domain reads KAGVTQTPRYLIKTRGQQVTLSCSPISGHRSVSWYQQTPGQGLQFLFEYFSETQRNKGNFPGRFSGRQFSNSRSEMNVSTLELGDSALYLCASSSPSGRAWAEQFFGPGTRLTVL.

The chain employs TRBV2 and TRBJ2-3; D possibly corresponds to TRBD2 (6 bases). V was cut by 8 bases and J by 2 bases, with 17 bases left in between. The CDR3 loop spans 15 amino acids. CDR1 is SNHLY, CDR2 FYNNEI, per germline. The CDR3 bases are TGTGCCAGCCGCAGAGGCGGGGTGACCACAGATACGCAGTATTTT. Translated: CASRRGGVTTDTQYF.

The chain uses TRBV11-2 and TRBJ2-1, with 8 bases identical to TRBD2. Unmatched junction bases numbered 11, after V lost 3 bases and J lost 7 bases. This CDR3 comprises 16 residues. Per the germline V gene, CDR1 is SGHAT and CDR2 is FQNNGV. CDR3 sequence (DNA): TGTGCCAGCAGCTTTGGCGGCGGGAGGAGGAGAAATGAGCAGTTCTTC. It encodes CASSFGGGRRRNEQFF. Full variable domain (outside the CDR3, taken from reference TRBV11-2 and TRBJ2-1): EAGVAQSPRYKIIEKRQSVAFWCNPISGHATLYWYQQILGQGPKLLIQFQNNGVVDDSQLPKDRFSAERLKGVDSTLKIQPAKLEDSAVYLCASSFGGGRRRNEQFFGPGTRLTVL.

This clone came up once. V is TRBV5-4 and J is TRBJ2-2; TRBD1 matches 8 bases. Germline V gives CDR1 SGHNT, CDR2 YYREEE (reference sequence). CDR3 length equals 13 residues. The V gene end was trimmed by 4 bases and the J gene end by 6 bases; junction bases not matched to a gene: 2. DNA of the CDR3: TGTGCCAGCAGCCTGGACAGGGCCGGGGAGCTGTTTTTT. Protein sequence: CASSLDRAGELFF.

For this clone: This sample includes further DNA sequences coding for the same CDR3. The chain is built from TRBV15 and TRBJ2-7; maybe TRBD2 (5 bases). Germline V gene lookup returns CDR1 LNHNV and CDR2 YYDKDF (reference sequence). V lost 5 bases to trimming and J lost 3 bases, with 8 bases between them. The CDR3 loop spans 12 amino acids. The DNA for the CDR3 is TGTGCCACCAGCCTAGGAGGCTACGAGCAGTACTTC. Protein sequence: CATSLGGYEQYF.

This clone has more than one count but fewer than ten. The sample carries other DNA sequences with the same CDR3. This rearrangement joins TRBV28 to TRBJ2-2; no definite D call. The CDR3 spans 13 residues. With 4 bases removed from V and 1 base from J, the gap between germline ends came to 4 bases. Germline assignment: CDR1 MDHEN and CDR2 SYDVKM. CDR3 in amino acids: CASSSRNTGELFF. CDR3 nucleotide sequence: TGTGCCAGCAGTTCACGGAACACCGGGGAGCTGTTTTTT.

The chain has TRBV6-6 and TRBJ1-2, with D tentatively TRBD1 (6 bases). Trimming stripped 0 bases from V and 8 bases from J, with 19 bases between. Germline assignment: CDR1 MNHNY and CDR2 SVGAGI (reference sequence). The CDR3 spans 16 residues. CDR3 DNA: TGTGCCAGCAGTTACTCCTGGGGGCGCACTGCAGGAGGCTACACCTTC. It codes for CASSYSWGRTAGGYTF.

J is TRBJ2-7 and V is TRBV5-1; D not certain. The germline gives CDR1 SGHRS, CDR2 YFSETQ. The CDR3 length is 13 residues. The V end lost 1 base, the J end lost 6 bases, and 11 bases lay between the germline ends. The CDR3 DNA reads TGCGCCAGCAGCTTGCCGACCCCGGGCGAGCAGTACTTC. Translating it yields CASSLPTPGEQYF.

The chain employs TRBV25-1 and TRBJ2-5, with unresolved D. The CDR3 spans 14 residues. In germline, CDR1 is MGHDK, CDR2 SYGVNS. Between the trimmed V and J ends, which lost 8 bases and 2 bases, there was a span of 15 bases. The CDR3: CASAVSEQQETQYF. The CDR3 bases are TGTGCCAGCGCCGTGTCGGAGCAACAAGAGACCCAGTACTTC.

The chain combines TRBV7-8 with TRBJ2-3, with 9 bases fitting TRBD2. Germline V gene data show CDR1 as SGHVS and CDR2 as FQNEAQ. This CDR3 is built from 20 residues. V lost 4 bases, J lost 2 bases, and 19 bases stayed unmatched. The CDR3 DNA reads as TGTGCCAGCAGCTCTAGAGGTAGACGGCCGTCTAGCGGGAACACAGATACGCAGTATTTT. Translation gives CASSSRGRRPSSGNTDTQYF.

CDR3 loop: CASSFPGLAGVGEQFF. CDR3 bases: TGTGCCAGCAGCTTTCCCGGACTAGCGGGAGTTGGGGAGCAGTTCTTC. This sequence joins TRBV5-6 and TRBJ2-1, with 13 positions matching TRBD2. V was pared by 2 bases and J by 10 bases, with 9 bases of the junction left unmatched. The CDR3 runs to 16 residues. The V gene's germline CDR1 is SGHDT and CDR2 YYEEEE.

The rearrangement uses TRBV7-8 and TRBJ2-7; D not certain. Germline assignment: CDR1 SGHVS and CDR2 FQNEAQ. Trimming stripped 3 bases from V and 3 bases from J, with 9 bases between. This CDR3 is 13 amino acids long. CDR3 sequence reads: CASSLISLYEQYF. The CDR3 DNA reads TGTGCCAGCAGCTTGATATCGCTCTACGAGCAGTACTTC.

This clone has a handful of counts. This chain connects TRBV28 to TRBJ2-7; D is possibly TRBD2 (6 bases). CDR1 and CDR2 (germline): MDHEN, SYDVKM. V shed 5 bases and J shed 5 bases, with 16 bases lying between them. The CDR3 covers 14 residues. This CDR3 is CASSGVGGANEQYF. DNA for the CDR3: TGTGCCAGCAGTGGGGTCGGAGGGGCCAACGAGCAGTACTTC.

This chain links TRBV4-1 with TRBJ1-1; 11 bases fit TRBD1. This CDR3 contains 15 residues. Germline V gives CDR1 MGHRA, CDR2 YSYEKL. V shed 0 bases, J shed 6 bases, and the junction held 3 bases outside the gene matches. The CDR3 coding sequence is TGCGCCAGCAGCCAAGAGGGACAGGGGGTTCCTGAAGCTTTCTTT. It specifies CASSQEGQGVPEAFF.

The rearrangement joins TRBV7-9 to TRBJ2-4, with 7 bases fitting TRBD1. Germline loops: CDR1 SEHNR, CDR2 FQNEAQ (reference sequence). Germline trimming cut 5 bases from V and 4 bases from J; bases unmatched to any gene: 14. CDR3 length equals 17 residues. The CDR3 is CASSESAGGEGKNIQYF. As DNA, the CDR3 is TGTGCCAGCAGCGAAAGCGCAGGGGGTGAGGGGAAAAACATTCAGTACTTC.

The chain couples TRBV7-9 to TRBJ1-4, with D perhaps TRBD1 (6 bases). Germline-derived CDR1 and CDR2 are SEHNR and FQNEAQ (reference sequence). The CDR3 extends over 14 amino acids. V lost 5 bases to trimming and J lost 9 bases, with 16 bases between them. The CDR3 sequence is CASSLFQGYKKLFF. CDR3 coding DNA: TGTGCCAGCAGCCTCTTCCAGGGGTATAAAAAACTGTTTTTT. Full variable domain (missing parts from reference TRBV7-9 and TRBJ1-4): DTGVSQNPRHKITKRGQNVTFRCDPISEHNRLYWYRQTLGQGPEFLTYFQNEAQLEKSRLLSDRFSAERPKGSFSTLEIQRTEQGDSAMYLCASSLFQGYKKLFFGSGTQLSVL.

The gene calls are TRBV5-4 and TRBJ2-5; the D call may be TRBD1 or TRBD2 (5 bases each). V was trimmed by 10 bases and J by 0 bases, leaving 10 bases between them. The CDR3 runs 12 residues. Germline-derived CDR1 and CDR2 are SGHNT and YYREEE (reference sequence). CDR3 DNA sequence: TGTGCCGGGGGAATCAACCAAGAGACCCAGTACTTC. This encodes CAGGINQETQYF.

This chain connects TRBV28 to TRBJ2-2; no definite D call. The germline V gene encodes CDR1 MDHEN and CDR2 SYDVKM. The V gene lost 1 base and the J gene lost 6 bases, with 15 bases spanning the gap. The CDR3 runs 16 residues. The CDR3 DNA reads TGTGCCAGCAGTTTATTTTCACAGCCGGGCCCCGGGGAGCTGTTTTTT. Encoded protein: CASSLFSQPGPGELFF.

CDR3 in amino acids: CASSSSGRDQPQHF. In DNA form, the CDR3 reads TGTGCCAGCAGTTCATCAGGCAGGGATCAGCCCCAGCATTTT. The chain employs TRBV28 and TRBJ1-5, with D possibly being TRBD1 (5 bases). CDR3 length: 14 amino acids. Trimming shortened V by 4 bases and J by 5 bases, and 12 bases separated the two germline ends. In germline, CDR1 is MDHEN, CDR2 SYDVKM.

Concerning this clone itself: The same CDR3 is also encoded by other DNA sequences in this sample. V and J are TRBV10-3 and TRBJ2-5, with D unclear. Per germline, CDR1 ENHRY and CDR2 SYGVKD. V lost 0 bases to trimming and J lost 4 bases, with 6 bases between them. CDR3 length equals 13 residues. CDR3 amino acids: CAISESTRETQYF. The CDR3 DNA is TGTGCCATCAGTGAGTCCACCAGAGAGACCCAGTACTTC.

J is TRBJ2-5 and V is TRBV5-5; 9 positions match TRBD2. CDR1 and CDR2 from the germline V gene are SGHKS and YYEKEE (reference sequence). The CDR3 contains 16 residues. Trimming at V came to 6 bases and at J to 1 base, leaving 10 bases not matched to a gene. This chain's CDR3 is CASKKRGDDVQETQYF. The DNA for the CDR3 is TGTGCCAGCAAGAAGCGGGGGGATGACGTCCAAGAGACCCAGTACTTC. Drawing the rest from reference TRBV5-5 and TRBJ2-5, the complete variable domain is DAGVTQSPTHLIKTRGQQVTLRCSPISGHKSVSWYQQVLGQGPQFIFQYYEKEERGRGNFPDRFSARQFPNYSSELNVNALLLGDSALYLCASKKRGDDVQETQYFGPGTRLLVL.

The rearrangement joins TRBV25-1 to TRBJ1-4; D possibly corresponds to TRBD1 (5 bases). The CDR3 runs to 15 residues. Per the germline V gene, CDR1 is MGHDK and CDR2 is SYGVNS. Trimming shortened V by 1 base and J by 8 bases, and 14 bases separated the two germline ends. The DNA of the CDR3 is TGTGCCAGCAGTGAATCAGCCTGGCGGGGGGAAAAACTGTTTTTT. Amino acids: CASSESAWRGEKLFF.

V is TRBV6-5 and J is TRBJ2-2; possible D gene TRBD1, 6 bases. Trimming removed 3 bases at V and 7 bases at J, with 12 bases between. In germline, CDR1 is MNHEY, CDR2 SVGAGI. The CDR3 covers 14 residues. The CDR3 loop is CASSYGGRFGELFF. The CDR3 DNA sequence: TGTGCCAGCAGTTATGGGGGCCGGTTCGGGGAGCTGTTTTTT.

V and J are TRBV30 and TRBJ2-7; 8 bases fit TRBD2. Per germline, CDR1 GTSNPN and CDR2 SVGIG (reference sequence). This CDR3 spans 13 amino acids. Germline trimming cut 3 bases from V and 6 bases from J; bases unmatched to any gene: 7. CDR3 in DNA: TGTGCCTGGAGCAATCTGCGGGAGGCCGAGCAGTACTTC. Its protein is CAWSNLREAEQYF.

The rearrangement joins TRBV28 to TRBJ1-2; tentative D call: TRBD1 (5 bases). Germline V CDR1 and CDR2: MDHEN, SYDVKM. CDR3 length equals 13 residues. Between the trimmed V and J ends, which lost 7 bases and 2 bases, there was a span of 11 bases. The CDR3 DNA is TGTGCCAGCACCGGGACCGACAACTATGGCTACACCTTC. This codes for CASTGTDNYGYTF.